Given below is one T cell receptor (beta chain) in context. Source study methods: Estimation of nucleated cell counts was performed using reference gene primer amplification. Profiling relied on immunoSEQ multiplex PCR, and the TCRdb table lists in-frame clones only, not all of them. V, J and clone size reflect that table, while D and trimming were determined from the DNA. The sample has over 60,000 clones, about 89% seen once. This sample was included in a study of blood T cell repertoires in COVID-19. About the study: Both acute and convalescent COVID-19 samples were obtained from the United States, Italy and Spain. The cDNA or gDNA used as material had been derived from T cells, B-cell-depleted T cells, or PBMCs.

Input material: peripheral blood. This TCR came from an older woman with acute or convalescent COVID-19.

The CDR3 DNA reads TGTGCCAGCAGAGAGCCGGGACTAGCGGGGGGGCCGGGAGATACGCAGTATTTT. Translation gives CASREPGLAGGPGDTQYF. The V call is TRBV2, the J call TRBJ2-3; 16 positions match TRBD2. Trimming took 6 bases from V and 5 from J; bases not matched to a gene: 11. Germline values: CDR1 SNHLY, CDR2 FYNNEI. The CDR3 sequence is 18 residues long.